In this sample, the clone carrying this T cell receptor beta chain turned up a few times. With 0 bases removed from V and 4 bases from J, the gap between germline ends came to 9 bases. Looked up from germline, CDR1 is SGHVS and CDR2 is FNYEAQ. The CDR3 consists of 14 residues. Unique molecular identifiers were built into the TCRbeta library. TCRdb processed the PCR reads anew with MiXCR; each CDR3 protein has one entry. Found here are about 500,000 distinct CDR3 sequences, roughly 33% of them singletons; the top ten hold roughly 2.5%. These data belong to a study of T-cell reconstitution after alpha-beta-depleted transplantation in children.

This sequence joins TRBV7-6 and TRBJ2-5; D unclear. The clonotype was recovered from a human donor who donated a stem cell graft to a child with aplastic anemia. The source material was PBMCs from the stem cell graft donor, sampled from the stem cell graft. CDR3 amino acids: CASSLAYKRETQYF. The CDR3 DNA reads TGTGCCAGCAGCTTAGCGTACAAGAGAGAGACCCAGTACTTC.